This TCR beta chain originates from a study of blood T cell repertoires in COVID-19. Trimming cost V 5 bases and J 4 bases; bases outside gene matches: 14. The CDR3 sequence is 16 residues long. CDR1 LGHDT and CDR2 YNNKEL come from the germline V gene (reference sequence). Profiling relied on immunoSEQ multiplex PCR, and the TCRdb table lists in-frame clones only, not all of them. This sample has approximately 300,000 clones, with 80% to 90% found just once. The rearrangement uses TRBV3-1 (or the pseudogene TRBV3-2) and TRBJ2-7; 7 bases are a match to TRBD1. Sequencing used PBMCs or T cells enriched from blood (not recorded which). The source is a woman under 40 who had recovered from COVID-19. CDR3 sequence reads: CASSFSPGQTYYEQYF. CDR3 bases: TGTGCCAGCAGCTTCTCCCCGGGACAGACTTATTACGAGCAGTACTTC.